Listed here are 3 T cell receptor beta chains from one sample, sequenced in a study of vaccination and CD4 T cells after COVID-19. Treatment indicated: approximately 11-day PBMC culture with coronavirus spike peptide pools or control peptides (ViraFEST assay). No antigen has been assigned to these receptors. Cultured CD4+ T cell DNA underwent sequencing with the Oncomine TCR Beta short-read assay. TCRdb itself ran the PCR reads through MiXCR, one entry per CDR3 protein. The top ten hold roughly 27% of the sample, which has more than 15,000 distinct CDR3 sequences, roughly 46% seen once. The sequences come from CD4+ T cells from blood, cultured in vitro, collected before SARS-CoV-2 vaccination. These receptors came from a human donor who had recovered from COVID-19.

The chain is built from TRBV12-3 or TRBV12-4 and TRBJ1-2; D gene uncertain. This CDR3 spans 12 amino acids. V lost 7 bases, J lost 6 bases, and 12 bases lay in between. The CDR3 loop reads CASNLNENGYTF. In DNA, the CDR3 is TGTGCCAGCAACCTAAACGAAAATGGCTACACCTTC.

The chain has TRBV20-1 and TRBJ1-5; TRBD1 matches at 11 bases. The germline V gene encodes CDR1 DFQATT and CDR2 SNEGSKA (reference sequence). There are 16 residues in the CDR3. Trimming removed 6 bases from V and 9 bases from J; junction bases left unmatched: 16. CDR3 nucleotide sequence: TGCAGTGCGAAAGGGACAGGGGGAAGGGAGTTTGGGCCCCAGCATTTT. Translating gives CSAKGTGGREFGPQHF.

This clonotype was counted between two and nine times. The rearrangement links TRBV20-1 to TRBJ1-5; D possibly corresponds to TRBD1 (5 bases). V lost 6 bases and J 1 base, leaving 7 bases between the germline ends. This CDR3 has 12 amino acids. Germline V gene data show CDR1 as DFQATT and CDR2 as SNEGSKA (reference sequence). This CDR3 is CSARDSNQPQHF. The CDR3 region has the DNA TGCAGTGCCAGGGACAGCAATCAGCCCCAGCATTTT.